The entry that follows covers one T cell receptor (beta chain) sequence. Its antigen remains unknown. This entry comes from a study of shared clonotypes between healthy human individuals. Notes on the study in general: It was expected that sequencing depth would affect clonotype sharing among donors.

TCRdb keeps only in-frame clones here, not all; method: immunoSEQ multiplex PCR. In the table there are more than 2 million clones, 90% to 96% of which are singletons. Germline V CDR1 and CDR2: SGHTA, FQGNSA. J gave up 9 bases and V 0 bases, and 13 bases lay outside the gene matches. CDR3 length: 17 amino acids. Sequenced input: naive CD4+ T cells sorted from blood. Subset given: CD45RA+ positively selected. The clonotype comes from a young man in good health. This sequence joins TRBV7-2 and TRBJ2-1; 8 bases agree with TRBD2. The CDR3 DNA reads TGTGCCAGCAGCTTAGCGCTCGGCGGGAGGATTGAGGCTGAGCAGTTCTTC. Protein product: CASSLALGGRIEAEQFF.